The rows below give T cell receptor beta chains drawn from one sample of a study of T-cell reconstitution after alpha-beta-depleted transplantation in children. Each CDR3 protein is one row after TCRdb ran MiXCR on the PCR reads. The data show around 700,000 distinct CDR3 sequences, around 12% seen once. Source: PBMCs, taken before TCRalphabeta/CD19-depleted stem cell transplant. These receptors came from a girl aged 2 to 9 with congenital amegakaryocytic thrombocytopenia, due to receive a stem cell transplant. Both conserved end residues are part of each CDR3. D genes are given only for firm matches. Part of the rows lack a size; the others show once, few, many or a class for expanded clones.

abundance: many; j_gene: TRBJ1-1; v_gene: TRBV4-1; d_gene: .; CDR3aa: CASSQVGQNTEAFF; CDR3nt: TGCGCCAGCAGCCAAGTCGGACAGAACACTGAAGCTTTCTTT
abundance: .; j_gene: TRBJ2-1; v_gene: TRBV9; d_gene: .; CDR3aa: CASSVGLGQSGEQFF; CDR3nt: TGTGCCAGCAGCGTAGGGTTAGGCCAATCTGGTGAGCAGTTCTTC
abundance: few; j_gene: TRBJ2-1; v_gene: TRBV20-1; d_gene: TRBD1; CDR3aa: CSAIEDRYNEQFF; CDR3nt: TGCAGTGCTATCGAGGACAGGTACAATGAGCAGTTCTTC
abundance: many; j_gene: TRBJ2-3; v_gene: TRBV10-3; d_gene: .; CDR3aa: CAISEYRRGGMEDTQYF; CDR3nt: TGTGCCATCAGTGAGTATAGACGTGGCGGGATGGAAGATACGCAGTATTTT
abundance: .; j_gene: TRBJ2-6; v_gene: TRBV18; d_gene: .; CDR3aa: CASSPPRGSSGANVLTF; CDR3nt: TGTGCCAGCTCACCTCCCAGGGGATCATCTGGGGCCAACGTCCTGACTTTC
abundance: .; j_gene: TRBJ2-7; v_gene: TRBV20-1; d_gene: TRBD2; CDR3aa: CSARAPGLGHEQYF; CDR3nt: TGCAGTGCTAGAGCCCCGGGACTAGGGCACGAGCAGTACTTC
abundance: few; j_gene: TRBJ2-7; v_gene: TRBV5-5; d_gene: .; CDR3aa: CASSPGDLHSYEQYF; CDR3nt: TGTGCCAGCAGCCCTGGGGATCTCCACTCCTACGAGCAGTACTTC
abundance: .; j_gene: TRBJ2-1; v_gene: TRBV3-1; d_gene: .; CDR3aa: CASSQTGRNEQFF; CDR3nt: TGTGCCAGCAGCCAAACTGGTAGAAATGAGCAGTTCTTC
abundance: .; j_gene: TRBJ2-7; v_gene: TRBV7-6; d_gene: TRBD1; CDR3aa: CASSLDAGTVLYEQYF; CDR3nt: TGTGCCAGCAGCTTAGATGCCGGGACAGTCCTCTACGAGCAGTACTTC
abundance: many; j_gene: TRBJ2-2; v_gene: TRBV20-1; d_gene: TRBD2; CDR3aa: CSAMASGSAGELFF; CDR3nt: TGCAGTGCTATGGCTAGCGGGAGCGCCGGGGAGCTGTTTTTT
abundance: many; j_gene: TRBJ2-1; v_gene: TRBV10-3; d_gene: .; CDR3aa: CAISVTSAARDEQFF; CDR3nt: TGTGCCATCAGTGTTACGTCCGCAGCGAGGGATGAGCAGTTCTTC
abundance: many; j_gene: TRBJ2-1; v_gene: TRBV5-1; d_gene: TRBD2; CDR3aa: CASSLGLAGGGYDEQFF; CDR3nt: TGCGCCAGCAGCTTGGGACTAGCGGGAGGTGGGTACGATGAGCAGTTCTTC
abundance: few; j_gene: TRBJ2-5; v_gene: TRBV7-9; d_gene: .; CDR3aa: CASSHGGTKETQYF; CDR3nt: TGTGCCAGCAGCCACGGTGGGACCAAAGAGACCCAGTACTTC
abundance: .; j_gene: TRBJ2-5; v_gene: TRBV11-2; d_gene: .; CDR3aa: CASSLRGGQYQETQYF; CDR3nt: TGTGCCAGCAGCTTAAGAGGGGGGCAGTACCAAGAGACCCAGTACTTC
abundance: many; j_gene: TRBJ2-5; v_gene: TRBV29-1; d_gene: .; CDR3aa: CSVAQGGETQYF; CDR3nt: TGCAGCGTTGCACAGGGAGGGGAGACCCAGTACTTC
abundance: many; j_gene: TRBJ2-5; v_gene: TRBV12-3/TRBV12-4; d_gene: TRBD1; CDR3aa: CASTGDSLVTQYF; CDR3nt: TGTGCCAGCACAGGGGACAGTTTGGTGACCCAGTACTTC
abundance: few; j_gene: TRBJ1-2; v_gene: TRBV20-1; d_gene: .; CDR3aa: CSAWGREYTF; CDR3nt: TGCAGTGCGTGGGGACGGGAGTACACCTTC
abundance: many; j_gene: TRBJ2-3; v_gene: TRBV18; d_gene: .; CDR3aa: CASSPPIGRTDTQYF; CDR3nt: TGTGCCAGCTCACCACCTATCGGCCGCACAGATACGCAGTATTTT
abundance: .; j_gene: TRBJ2-3; v_gene: TRBV5-1; d_gene: TRBD2; CDR3aa: CASSFVAGESNTQYF; CDR3nt: TGCGCCAGTTCCTTCGTAGCGGGAGAGTCGAATACGCAGTATTTT
abundance: .; j_gene: TRBJ2-7; v_gene: TRBV20-1; d_gene: TRBD2; CDR3aa: CSASLNSGSSYEQYF; CDR3nt: TGCAGTGCTAGCTTGAATAGCGGGAGCTCCTACGAGCAGTACTTC
abundance: many; j_gene: TRBJ2-1; v_gene: TRBV9; d_gene: TRBD2; CDR3aa: CASSPTGGANNEQFF; CDR3nt: TGTGCCAGCAGCCCGACGGGGGGGGCTAACAATGAGCAGTTCTTC
abundance: many; j_gene: TRBJ2-2; v_gene: TRBV29-1; d_gene: .; CDR3aa: CSVVGPGHTGELFF; CDR3nt: TGCAGCGTTGTTGGTCCGGGCCACACCGGGGAGCTGTTTTTT
abundance: few; j_gene: TRBJ2-1; v_gene: TRBV7-8; d_gene: .; CDR3aa: CASSWVGGPYNEQFF; CDR3nt: TGTGCCAGCAGCTGGGTTGGGGGCCCTTACAATGAGCAGTTCTTC
abundance: few; j_gene: TRBJ1-1; v_gene: TRBV29-1; d_gene: .; CDR3aa: CSVVALRGNTEAFF; CDR3nt: TGCAGCGTTGTGGCCCTAAGGGGGAACACTGAAGCTTTCTTT
abundance: many; j_gene: TRBJ2-1; v_gene: TRBV28; d_gene: TRBD2; CDR3aa: CASSSGLAGGLNEQFF; CDR3nt: TGTGCCAGCAGTTCCGGACTAGCGGGAGGGCTGAATGAGCAGTTCTTC
abundance: few; j_gene: TRBJ2-7; v_gene: TRBV28; d_gene: TRBD1; CDR3aa: CASSLGTGGFHEQYF; CDR3nt: TGTGCCAGCAGTTTGGGGACAGGGGGCTTCCACGAGCAGTACTTC
abundance: many; j_gene: TRBJ2-3; v_gene: TRBV20-1; d_gene: .; CDR3aa: CSGLTVTDTQYF; CDR3nt: TGCAGTGGCCTGACCGTGACAGATACGCAGTATTTT
abundance: .; j_gene: TRBJ2-1; v_gene: TRBV29-1; d_gene: .; CDR3aa: CSVEPEESFYNEQFF; CDR3nt: TGCAGCGTTGAACCCGAGGAGTCTTTTTACAATGAGCAGTTCTTC
abundance: few; j_gene: TRBJ1-1; v_gene: TRBV27; d_gene: .; CDR3aa: CASSLRTDVNTEAFF; CDR3nt: TGTGCCAGCAGTTTAAGGACGGATGTGAACACTGAAGCTTTCTTT
abundance: few; j_gene: TRBJ2-2; v_gene: TRBV5-1; d_gene: TRBD2; CDR3aa: CASSETGGPAGELFF; CDR3nt: TGCGCCAGCAGCGAGACGGGAGGGCCTGCCGGGGAGCTGTTTTTT
abundance: few; j_gene: TRBJ2-2; v_gene: TRBV12-3/TRBV12-4; d_gene: .; CDR3aa: CASRPRDTGELFF; CDR3nt: TGTGCCAGCCGTCCCCGGGACACCGGGGAGCTGTTTTTT
abundance: many; j_gene: TRBJ2-3; v_gene: TRBV5-1; d_gene: .; CDR3aa: CASSLNRDTQYF; CDR3nt: TGCGCCAGCAGCCTAAACAGGGATACGCAGTATTTT
abundance: many; j_gene: TRBJ2-1; v_gene: TRBV20-1; d_gene: TRBD2; CDR3aa: CSAYSQRLAGAYNEQFF; CDR3nt: TGCAGTGCTTACTCCCAACGACTAGCGGGAGCCTACAATGAGCAGTTCTTC
abundance: many; j_gene: TRBJ2-5; v_gene: TRBV20-1; d_gene: TRBD2; CDR3aa: CSARDGKREGGETQYF; CDR3nt: TGCAGTGCTAGAGATGGGAAGCGGGAGGGAGGCGAGACCCAGTACTTC
abundance: few; j_gene: TRBJ2-7; v_gene: TRBV12-3/TRBV12-4; d_gene: TRBD2; CDR3aa: CASTNGAAGPYEQYF; CDR3nt: TGTGCCAGCACAAACGGTGCAGCGGGACCCTACGAGCAGTACTTC
abundance: .; j_gene: TRBJ2-7; v_gene: TRBV7-8; d_gene: TRBD2; CDR3aa: CASSFISTSGGYEQYF; CDR3nt: TGTGCCAGCAGCTTTATAAGCACTAGCGGGGGCTACGAGCAGTACTTC
abundance: few; j_gene: TRBJ1-3; v_gene: TRBV30; d_gene: .; CDR3aa: CAWTVDGNTIYF; CDR3nt: TGTGCCTGGACTGTGGATGGAAACACCATATATTTT
abundance: few; j_gene: TRBJ2-7; v_gene: TRBV5-1; d_gene: .; CDR3aa: CASSPGRPVTYEQYF; CDR3nt: TGCGCCAGCAGCCCGGGCCGCCCGGTAACCTACGAGCAGTACTTC
abundance: .; j_gene: TRBJ2-1; v_gene: TRBV14; d_gene: TRBD2; CDR3aa: CASSQGPAGALDEQFF; CDR3nt: TGTGCCAGCAGCCAAGGCCCAGCGGGAGCATTAGATGAGCAGTTCTTC
abundance: many; j_gene: TRBJ2-3; v_gene: TRBV12-3/TRBV12-4; d_gene: TRBD2; CDR3aa: CASSLSGSADTQYF; CDR3nt: TGTGCCAGCAGTCTGAGCGGGAGCGCAGATACGCAGTATTTT
abundance: many; j_gene: TRBJ1-2; v_gene: TRBV6-1; d_gene: .; CDR3aa: CASSPPKWGPRFGYTF; CDR3nt: TGTGCCAGCAGTCCCCCTAAGTGGGGGCCTCGGTTTGGCTACACCTTC
abundance: many; j_gene: TRBJ1-1; v_gene: TRBV5-1; d_gene: .; CDR3aa: CASSLVAGENTEAFF; CDR3nt: TGCGCCAGCAGCTTGGTAGCGGGGGAGAACACTGAAGCTTTCTTT